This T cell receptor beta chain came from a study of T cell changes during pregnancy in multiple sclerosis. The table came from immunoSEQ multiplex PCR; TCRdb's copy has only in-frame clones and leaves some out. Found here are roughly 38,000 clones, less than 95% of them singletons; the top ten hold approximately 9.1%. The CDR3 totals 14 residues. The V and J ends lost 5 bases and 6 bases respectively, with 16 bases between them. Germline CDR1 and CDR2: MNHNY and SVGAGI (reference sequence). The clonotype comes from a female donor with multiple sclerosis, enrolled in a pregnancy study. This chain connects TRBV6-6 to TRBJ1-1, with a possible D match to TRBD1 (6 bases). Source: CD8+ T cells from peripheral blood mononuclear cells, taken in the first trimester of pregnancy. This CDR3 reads CASSIRGIGAEAFF. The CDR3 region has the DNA TGTGCCAGCAGTATAAGGGGGATAGGCGCTGAAGCTTTCTTT.